This T cell receptor beta chain is drawn from a study of shared clonotypes between healthy human individuals. On the study more broadly: For every donor, three CD4 naive, three CD4 memory, two CD8 naive and one CD8 memory plates were used.

Libraries were prepared by immunoSEQ multiplex PCR; TCRdb keeps only in-frame clonotypes and omits some of them. The profile covers a few hundred thousand clones, with 97% appearing a single time and less than 0.065% taken by the ten largest. Trimming cost V 2 bases and J 0 bases, with 5 bases left between them. This CDR3 has 15 amino acids. Germline V CDR1 and CDR2: SGHTA, FQGTGA. Overall study findings and caveats: Blood was the only sampled material, and tissue repertoires likely differ. Memory subsets generally showed smaller estimated richness than naive subsets did.

There are a few counts of this clone. The antigen is not known. The sequence was obtained from a woman aged 25 to 39 in good health. Sequences were obtained from naive CD4+ T cells sorted from blood. Subset indicated: CD45RA+ positively selected. The J gene is TRBJ2-6, the V gene TRBV7-3; no clear D gene. The CDR3 DNA sequence: TGTGCCAGCAGCTTAGACGGCTCTGGGGCCAACGTCCTGACTTTC. Translating it yields CASSLDGSGANVLTF. Full variable domain (missing parts from reference TRBV7-3 and TRBJ2-6): GAGVSQTPSNKVTEKGKYVELRCDPISGHTALYWYRQSLGQGPEFLIYFQGTGAADDSGLPNDRFFAVRPEGSVSTLKIQRTERGDSAVYLCASSLDGSGANVLTFGAGSRLTVL.